This T cell receptor beta chain was recorded in a study of T-cell reconstitution after alpha-beta-depleted transplantation in children. A TCRbeta library incorporating unique molecular identifiers was prepared. TCRdb passed the PCR reads through MiXCR, listing each CDR3 protein once. The data hold about 200,000 distinct CDR3 sequences, with 5.5% to 7% observed a single time. This clonotype was seen more than once but under ten times. V was trimmed by 5 bases and J by 4 bases, leaving 14 bases between them. This CDR3 comprises 14 residues. The rearrangement links TRBV12-3 or TRBV12-4 to TRBJ2-5; either TRBD1 or TRBD2 may supply D (5 bases each). The sample here was PBMCs, taken before TCRalphabeta/CD19-depleted stem cell transplant. The sequence came from a girl in the first two years of life with combined immunodeficiency, due to receive a stem cell transplant. The CDR3 coding sequence is TGTGCCAGCAGTAGACCCCGGGACCGAGAGACCCAGTACTTC. It codes for CASSRPRDRETQYF.